The 24 T cell receptor beta chains listed next were all sequenced from one sample in a study of shared clonotypes between healthy human individuals. Profiled with immunoSEQ multiplex PCR; TCRdb holds only in-frame clones, not every one. Of some 2,000,000 clones listed, about 94% are singletons. The specimen was naive CD4+ T cells sorted from blood. Subset of the sample: CD45RA+ positively selected. The receptors here all came from a man aged 18 to 29 in good health.

The chain links TRBV7-2 to TRBJ2-5; TRBD2 matches at 8 bases. CDR1 and CDR2 from the germline V gene are SGHTA and FQGNSA. This CDR3 spans 16 amino acids. V shed 1 base and J 1 base; nucleotides not matched to a gene: 5. This CDR3 reads CASSLGPGGAQETQYF. The CDR3 DNA is TGTGCCAGCAGCTTAGGTCCCGGGGGGGCCCAAGAGACCCAGTACTTC. The full variable domain, completed using reference TRBV7-2 and TRBJ2-5, is GAGVSQSPSNKVTEKGKDVELRCDPISGHTALYWYRQSLGQGLEFLIYFQGNSAPDKSGLPSDRFSAERTGGSVSTLTIQRTQQEDSAVYLCASSLGPGGAQETQYFGPGTRLLVL.

V and J are TRBV5-1 and TRBJ2-3; 12 bases are shared with TRBD2. V trimming: 0 bases; J trimming: 6 bases; junction bases outside the gene matches: 5. This CDR3 comprises 16 residues. Germline V lookup: CDR1 SGHRS, CDR2 YFSETQ. This CDR3 is CASSLGTSGVRDTQYF. Written as DNA, the CDR3 is TGCGCCAGCAGCTTGGGGACTAGCGGGGTACGGGATACGCAGTATTTT.

The chain has TRBV11-2 and TRBJ2-7; D possibly corresponds to TRBD1 (5 bases). This CDR3 spans 16 amino acids. CDR1 SGHAT and CDR2 FQNNGV come from the germline V gene. V lost 2 bases and J lost 0, with 14 bases in between. The CDR3 here is CASSLIWGASSYEQYF. DNA for the CDR3: TGTGCCAGCAGCTTAATCTGGGGCGCCAGCTCCTACGAGCAGTACTTC.

The genes are TRBV25-1 and TRBJ2-3, with D tentatively TRBD1 or TRBD2 (5 bases each). This CDR3 has 15 residues. Per germline, CDR1 MGHDK and CDR2 SYGVNS. Trimming cost V 4 bases and J 3 bases, with 14 bases left between them. The CDR3 nucleotides read TGTGCCAGCAGTGGTGCAGGGAGTAGGACAGATACGCAGTATTTT. It translates to CASSGAGSRTDTQYF. Supplemented by reference TRBV25-1 and TRBJ2-3, the full variable domain reads EADIYQTPRYLVIGTGKKITLECSQTMGHDKMYWYQQDPGMELHLIHYSYGVNSTEKGDLSSESTVSRIRTEHFPLTLESARPSHTSQYLCASSGAGSRTDTQYFGPGTRLTVL.

The chain carries TRBV9 and TRBJ2-3; TRBD2 matches at 15 bases. CDR3 length equals 17 residues. The germline V gene has CDR1 SGDLS and CDR2 YYNGEE. V gave up 4 bases and J gave up 0 bases; unmatched junction bases: 3. The DNA for the CDR3 is TGTGCCAGCAGCCATGGACTAGCGGGAGGGAGCACAGATACGCAGTATTTT. Translated: CASSHGLAGGSTDTQYF.

The gene calls are TRBV10-3 and TRBJ2-7; the D call may be TRBD1 or TRBD2 (6 bases each). Germline values: CDR1 ENHRY, CDR2 SYGVKD. Trimming shortened V by 11 bases and J by 3 bases, and 23 bases separated the two germline ends. This CDR3 region has 15 residues. CDR3 in amino acids: CAPLLGGPRDYEQYF. DNA of the CDR3: TGTGCCCCATTACTGGGGGGCCCCAGGGACTACGAGCAGTACTTC.

This chain links TRBV7-6 with TRBJ1-3; TRBD1 is a possible D gene (6 bases). The CDR3 has 15 residues. V gave up 3 bases and J gave up 7 bases, with 16 bases separating them. The germline V gene has CDR1 SGHVS and CDR2 FNYEAQ. The CDR3 nucleotides read TGTGCCAGCAGCTTGGCCTCGCCAGGGGTGAACACCATATATTTT. Translating it yields CASSLASPGVNTIYF.

The rearrangement joins TRBV29-1 to TRBJ1-4; no clear D. The CDR3 is 11 residues long. Germline V lookup: CDR1 SQVTM, CDR2 ANQGSEA. The germline V and J ends were trimmed by 5 bases and 7 bases, with 8 bases remaining between them. In DNA form, the CDR3 reads TGCAGCGTTCGGACTGGTGAAAAACTGTTTTTT. Translation: CSVRTGEKLFF.

The rearrangement uses TRBV7-3 and TRBJ2-2; 13 bases match TRBD2. This CDR3 is 17 amino acids long. Germline V gene sequence: CDR1 SGHTA, CDR2 FQGTGA. The ends lost 5 bases at V and 0 bases at J; junction bases unmatched: 3. CDR3 residues: CASSPGLAGANTGELFF. In DNA, the CDR3 is TGTGCCAGCAGCCCCGGACTAGCGGGGGCGAACACCGGGGAGCTGTTTTTT.

In regard to this clone: This sample includes further DNA sequences coding for the same CDR3. The chain recombines TRBV6-5 with TRBJ2-5; D call uncertain. The ends were cut back, 0 bases at V and 1 base at J, with 6 bases in the middle. Germline V gives CDR1 MNHEY, CDR2 SVGAGI. The CDR3 runs 14 residues. The CDR3 DNA sequence: TGTGCCAGCAGTTACTCGCGGAGCCAAGAGACCCAGTACTTC. Protein sequence: CASSYSRSQETQYF.

The chain couples TRBV27 to TRBJ2-7; D unclear. CDR3 size: 13 residues. V was clipped by 3 bases and J by 3 bases, with 9 bases between them. Germline V gene data show CDR1 as MNHEY and CDR2 as SMNVEV (reference sequence). The CDR3, as DNA: TGTGCCAGCAGTTTCGCAACACACTACGAGCAGTACTTC. Its translation: CASSFATHYEQYF.

The chain uses TRBV6-5 and TRBJ2-5; 7 bases agree with TRBD1. Germline-derived CDR1 and CDR2 are MNHEY and SVGAGI. This CDR3 spans 15 amino acids. V dropped 7 bases and J dropped 7; count of bases not matched to a gene: 15. Here the CDR3 DNA reads TGTGCCAGCACTGAGACAGGGCTCGGCCCAAGGACCCAGTACTTC. Its protein is CASTETGLGPRTQYF.

V is TRBV27 and J is TRBJ2-2; D is perhaps TRBD2 (6 bases). The CDR3 sequence is 17 residues long. Germline lookup yields CDR1 MNHEY and CDR2 SMNVEV (reference sequence). The V end lost 5 bases, the J end lost 0 bases, and 16 bases lay between the germline ends. CDR3 coding DNA: TGTGCCAGCAGTCACGTTTTAGCGGCACCGAACACCGGGGAGCTGTTTTTT. Residues: CASSHVLAAPNTGELFF.

The rearrangement links TRBV7-2 to TRBJ2-5; D is unresolved. The V gene lost 5 bases and the J gene lost 2 bases, with 9 bases spanning the gap. The CDR3 runs 13 residues. Germline V gives CDR1 SGHTA, CDR2 FQGNSA. The CDR3 bases are TGTGCCAGCAGCATGGAGAGACAAGAGACCCAGTACTTC. Amino acid sequence: CASSMERQETQYF.

This chain links TRBV11-2 with TRBJ2-5, with D tentatively TRBD1 (5 bases). Trimming left V 4 bases short and J 5 bases short, with 11 bases between. The CDR3 is made up of 13 amino acids. Germline V gene lookup returns CDR1 SGHAT and CDR2 FQNNGV. This CDR3 reads CASSSDKGETQYF. DNA of the CDR3: TGTGCCAGCAGCTCGGACAAGGGGGAGACCCAGTACTTC. The full variable domain, completed using reference TRBV11-2 and TRBJ2-5, is EAGVAQSPRYKIIEKRQSVAFWCNPISGHATLYWYQQILGQGPKLLIQFQNNGVVDDSQLPKDRFSAERLKGVDSTLKIQPAKLEDSAVYLCASSSDKGETQYFGPGTRLLVL.

This rearrangement joins TRBV6-5 to TRBJ2-7; 11 bases match TRBD2. The CDR3 totals 15 residues. J was trimmed by 2 bases and V by 4 bases; bases with no gene match: 4. The V gene's germline CDR1 is MNHEY and CDR2 SVGAGI. CDR3 bases: TGTGCCAGCAGTTCACGGGGACTAGCGGCCTACGAGCAGTACTTC. It specifies CASSSRGLAAYEQYF.

The V and J genes are TRBV6-1 and TRBJ2-7; 9 bases align to TRBD1. Germline V gene sequence: CDR1 MNHNS, CDR2 SASEGT. Unmatched junction bases numbered 4, after V lost 4 bases and J lost 0 bases. This CDR3 is 15 amino acids long. CDR3 DNA sequence: TGTGCCAGCAGTGTGGACAGGGGAGGCTCCTACGAGCAGTACTTC. Its protein product is CASSVDRGGSYEQYF.

Concerning this clone: The same CDR3 arises from other DNA sequences in this sample as well. The chain couples TRBV7-9 to TRBJ2-7, with unresolved D. Per the germline V gene, CDR1 is SEHNR and CDR2 is FQNEAQ (reference sequence). Trimming left V 5 bases short and J 2 bases short, with 13 bases between. This CDR3 region has 14 residues. The CDR3 sequence is CASSRLGGTYEQYF. The CDR3 bases are TGTGCCAGCAGCCGTCTAGGCGGCACCTACGAGCAGTACTTC.

The V and J genes are TRBV19 and TRBJ1-2, with 10 bases lining up with TRBD1. Germline V lookup: CDR1 LNHDA, CDR2 SQIVND (reference sequence). The CDR3 loop spans 14 amino acids. V shed 8 bases and J 3 bases; nucleotides not matched to a gene: 6. The CDR3 here is CASATGQGYYGYTF. CDR3 DNA: TGTGCCAGTGCAACGGGACAGGGGTACTATGGCTACACCTTC.

Details on this clone: The junction departs from the called germline gene at one end, perhaps through a read error. The genes are TRBV30 and TRBJ2-7; D unclear. The CDR3 runs 15 residues. Germline CDR1 is GTSNPN and CDR2 is SVGIG (reference sequence). The CDR3 protein is CAWSRYSAMNYGQYF. In DNA, the CDR3 is TGTGCCTGGAGTCGATATTCGGCCATGAATTACGGGCAGTACTTC.

The chain carries TRBV30 and TRBJ2-2; D gene uncertain. Per the germline V gene, CDR1 is GTSNPN and CDR2 is SVGIG (reference sequence). Trimming removed 5 bases at V and 3 bases at J, with 13 bases between. The CDR3 extends over 14 amino acids. The CDR3 loop reads CAWLAKKYTGELFF. The CDR3 DNA reads TGTGCCTGGCTTGCAAAGAAGTACACCGGGGAGCTGTTTTTT.

The J gene is TRBJ1-1, the V gene TRBV30, with a possible D match to TRBD1 (6 bases). The V and J ends lost 1 base and 7 bases respectively, with 19 bases between them. CDR3 size: 15 residues. Germline-derived CDR1 and CDR2 are GTSNPN and SVGIG (reference sequence). The CDR3 sequence: CAWSAGGGPSREAFF. Here the CDR3 DNA reads TGTGCCTGGAGTGCGGGCGGGGGCCCGTCACGTGAAGCTTTCTTT.

This chain joins TRBV19 and TRBJ1-4; D is undetermined. Between the trimmed V and J ends, which lost 3 bases and 3 bases, there was a span of 11 bases. This CDR3 is 15 amino acids long. Germline-derived CDR1 and CDR2 are LNHDA and SQIVND (reference sequence). The CDR3 region has the DNA TGTGCCAGTAGTATGCTTGGGGTCCCTAATGAAAAACTGTTTTTT. Amino acids: CASSMLGVPNEKLFF.

This rearrangement joins TRBV7-9 to TRBJ2-5; no clear D gene. V lost 7 bases to trimming and J lost 2 bases, with 5 bases between them. Germline values: CDR1 SEHNR, CDR2 FQNEAQ (reference sequence). The CDR3 loop spans 11 amino acids. In DNA form, the CDR3 reads TGTGCCAGCACCTTTCAAGAGACCCAGTACTTC. This sequence encodes CASTFQETQYF.